This T cell receptor beta chain was found in a study of cytotoxic CD8 clonotypes in ibrutinib-treated CLL. Study-level points and caveats: Sustained-remission and progressing patients diverged in sampling times.

V was shortened by 4 bases and J by 0 bases, with 7 bases between the two germline ends. The CDR3 runs 14 residues. Germline V gene lookup returns CDR1 LNHDA and CDR2 SQIVND (reference sequence). On this clone itself: The antigen remains unidentified.

The data were produced by immunoSEQ multiplex PCR, yet TCRdb's version contains in-frame clones alone and is incomplete. The sample includes around 140,000 clones, 77% of them seen just once. The source material was PBMCs, sampled after 12 months of ibrutinib treatment. The V and J genes are TRBV19 and TRBJ1-3; D gene unclear. The clonotype originates from a human donor with chronic lymphocytic leukemia. As DNA, the CDR3 is TGTGCCAGTAGTACCGACAACTCTGGAAACACCATATATTTT. Translating gives CASSTDNSGNTIYF.